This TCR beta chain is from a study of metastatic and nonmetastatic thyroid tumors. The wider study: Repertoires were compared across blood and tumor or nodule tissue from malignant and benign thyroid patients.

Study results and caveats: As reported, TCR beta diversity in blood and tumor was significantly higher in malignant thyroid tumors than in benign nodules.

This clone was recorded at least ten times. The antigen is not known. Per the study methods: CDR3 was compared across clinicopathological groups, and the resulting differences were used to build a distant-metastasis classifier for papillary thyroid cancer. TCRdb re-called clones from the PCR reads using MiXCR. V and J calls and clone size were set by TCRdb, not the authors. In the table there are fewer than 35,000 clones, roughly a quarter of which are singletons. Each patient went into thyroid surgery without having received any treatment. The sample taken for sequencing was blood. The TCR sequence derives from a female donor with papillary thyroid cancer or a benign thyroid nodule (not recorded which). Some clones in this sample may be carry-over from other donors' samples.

In DNA form, the CDR3 reads TGCGCCAGCAGCCAAGATCCTTTGTCAGAGTTTAGCAATCAGCCCCAGCATTTT. Translating gives CASSQDPLSEFSNQPQHF. The chain combines TRBV4-1 with TRBJ1-5; no clear D gene. The germline V gene has CDR1 MGHRA and CDR2 YSYEKL. With 0 bases removed from V and 0 bases from J, the gap between germline ends came to 15 bases. The CDR3 loop spans 18 amino acids.